This T cell receptor (beta chain) was sequenced in a study of blood T cell repertoires in COVID-19. Study-wide context: Samples of COVID-19 (acute and convalescent) were obtained from the United States, Italy and Spain.

This clone was seen a single time. In the original analysis: Estimation of nucleated cell counts relied on the amplification of reference gene primers. Produced via immunoSEQ multiplex PCR; TCRdb's table is partial and in-frame only. The DNA gave D and trimming, while V, J and clone size come from that table. The sample lists more than 85,000 clones, about 89% occurring once. The V and J ends lost 3 bases and 2 bases, in that order; junction bases with no gene match: 4. This CDR3 has 15 residues. The V gene's germline CDR1 is SGDLS and CDR2 YYNGEE. This sequence originates from a human donor in a cohort sampled during active COVID-19. The V and J genes are TRBV9 and TRBJ2-1; 8 nucleotides match TRBD2. What was sequenced was peripheral blood. This CDR3 reads CASSARGGPYNEQFF. The CDR3 DNA sequence: TGTGCCAGCAGCGCCCGGGGGGGCCCCTACAATGAGCAGTTCTTC.